The source of this T cell receptor (beta chain) is a study of molecular identifiers for immune sequencing clone quantification. Germline V gene lookup returns CDR1 MNHEY and CDR2 SVGEGT. The CDR3 totals 13 residues. On this clonotype itself: At one of its ends the junction is not consistent with the germline gene, which may arise from a read error.

Using its own MiXCR run on the PCR reads, TCRdb lists one record per CDR3 protein. The repertoire holds about 630,000 distinct CDR3 sequences, with less than 30% as singletons. Material: naive CD8+ T cells from blood, with Jurkat cell RNA spiked in. Subset here: FACS-sorted CD8+CD4-CCR7+CD45RA+ naive T cells. V and J are TRBV6-2 or TRBV6-3 and TRBJ2-7; the D is unclear. This clonotype originated in a human donor in good health. Some libraries in this study had Jurkat cell RNA spiked in. CDR3 protein: CASGYGPVYEQYF. The CDR3 coding sequence is TGTGCCAGCGGTTACGGGCCAGTTTACGAGCAGTACTTC.